The 15 T cell receptor beta chains given below trace back to one sample, sequenced in a study of preoperative IRX-2 immunotherapy in early breast cancer. Generated by immunoSEQ multiplex PCR, the TCRdb table keeps only in-frame clones and is missing some. The sample shows about 26,000 clones, around 72% of them seen only once. Specified treatment: preoperative locoregional IRX-2 cytokine immunotherapy. Specimen: lymph node tissue, collected after IRX-2 immunotherapy. All receptors come from a human donor with breast cancer.

The rearrangement links TRBV5-1 to TRBJ1-4; 7 bases are a match to TRBD1. The trim removed 4 bases at V and 5 bases at J, leaving 11 bases unmatched. Germline lookup yields CDR1 SGHRS and CDR2 YFSETQ. The CDR3 loop spans 16 amino acids. The CDR3, as DNA: TGCGCCAGCAGCCGCCGGAGGACAGGACAAAATGAAAAACTGTTTTTT. Amino acids: CASSRRRTGQNEKLFF.

The chain recombines TRBV18 with TRBJ1-1; 10 bases line up with TRBD1. The CDR3 consists of 16 residues. Germline CDR1 KGHSH, CDR2 LQKENI. Germline trimming cut 3 bases from V and 5 bases from J; bases unmatched to any gene: 9. Written as DNA, the CDR3 is TGTGCCAGCTCACCGCTGACAGGGGGCGACCGGACTGAAGCTTTCTTT. It specifies CASSPLTGGDRTEAFF.

The gene calls are TRBV11-3 and TRBJ1-2, with TRBD1 matching 11 bases. The CDR3 contains 16 residues. Germline V lookup: CDR1 SGHNT, CDR2 YENEEA. Trimming removed 5 bases from V and 7 bases from J; junction bases left unmatched: 12. In DNA form, the CDR3 reads TGTGCCAGCAGCAGAGGCGCCGGGACAGGGGGAACTGGCTACACCTTC. Its protein is CASSRGAGTGGTGYTF.

The chain joins TRBV11-3 to TRBJ2-2, with 7 bases fitting TRBD1. The CDR3 runs to 15 residues. Germline V gene data show CDR1 as SGHNT and CDR2 as YENEEA. V was clipped by 5 bases and J by 2 bases; unmatched bases: 5. For the CDR3, the DNA is TGTGCCAGCAGCCCGGGGACAGTTAACACCGGGGAGCTGTTTTTT. Protein product: CASSPGTVNTGELFF.

This clone was counted between two and nine times. The junction and the germline gene differ at one end; a read error may be behind it. Since one of the bases is ambiguous or unread, X appears in place of its residue. This chain uses TRBV18 with TRBJ1-5, with D perhaps TRBD1 (5 bases). CDR3 length: 15 amino acids. Per the germline V gene, CDR1 is KGHSH and CDR2 is LQKENI. CDR3 DNA sequence: TGTGCCAGCTCACCAATTAAGCAGGGCAATCARCCCCAGCATTTT. Translation: CASSPIKQGNXPQHF. The full CDR3 protein reads CASSPIKQGNQPQHF.

This chain links TRBV19 with TRBJ1-1, with TRBD1 matching 7 bases. V shed 1 base and J 4 bases; nucleotides not matched to a gene: 6. The CDR3 has 15 amino acids. The germline CDR1 and CDR2 sequences are LNHDA and SQIVND (reference sequence). This CDR3 is CASSIVEQGSTEAFF. The CDR3 coding sequence is TGTGCCAGTAGTATAGTTGAACAGGGGAGCACTGAAGCTTTCTTT.

This chain uses TRBV25-1 with TRBJ2-2; 7 bases map to TRBD2. Germline V gene data show CDR1 as MGHDK and CDR2 as SYGVNS. V shed 7 bases and J 5 bases; nucleotides not matched to a gene: 7. The CDR3 is made up of 14 amino acids. The CDR3 here is CASTEMGGTGELFF. CDR3 nucleotides: TGTGCCAGCACTGAGATGGGAGGGACCGGGGAGCTGTTTTTT.

V gene TRBV19 combines with J gene TRBJ1-2; D is ambiguous. Germline CDR1 is LNHDA and CDR2 is SQIVND (reference sequence). This CDR3 has 16 residues. Trimming cost V 7 bases and J 6 bases, with 24 bases left between them. The CDR3 DNA reads as TGTGCCAGTACCGTCCGGGAGCCCCTAGGAAACCATGGCTACACCTTC. It is translated as CASTVREPLGNHGYTF.

The rearrangement joins TRBV11-3 to TRBJ1-2, with TRBD1 matching 10 bases. CDR3 length: 16 residues. V lost 5 bases, J lost 2 bases, and 8 bases stayed unmatched. Looked up from germline, CDR1 is SGHNT and CDR2 is YENEEA. In nucleotides, the CDR3 is TGTGCCAGCAGCCCCGCCGGGACAGGGGCGAACTATGGCTACACCTTC. Its translation: CASSPAGTGANYGYTF.

This clone is categorized as medium-sized. This chain joins TRBV6-8 and TRBJ2-3, with TRBD1 matching 7 bases. The CDR3 loop spans 14 amino acids. Germline loops: CDR1 MNHGY, CDR2 SAAAGT. After removal of 5 bases from V and 3 bases from J, the junction contained 5 bases not matched to a gene. The CDR3 sequence: CASSPRQGTDTQYF. The CDR3, as DNA: TGTGCCAGCAGTCCCAGACAGGGTACAGATACGCAGTATTTT.

This chain links TRBV14 with TRBJ2-7, with D hard to call. The ends were cut back, 6 bases at V and 8 bases at J, with 11 bases in the middle. In germline, CDR1 is SGHDN, CDR2 FVKESK. CDR3 length: 11 amino acids. CDR3 in DNA: TGTGCCAGCAGGTCAGGTGTCAAGCAGTACTTC. It specifies CASRSGVKQYF.

The rearrangement joins TRBV29-1 to TRBJ2-5, with 12 bases identical to TRBD2. CDR1 and CDR2 from the germline V gene are SQVTM and ANQGSEA. The CDR3 has 13 amino acids. The V gene end was trimmed by 4 bases and the J gene end by 7 bases; junction bases not matched to a gene: 4. For the CDR3, the DNA is TGCAGCGTTGGACTAGCGGGGGCAGGGACCCAGTACTTC. It specifies CSVGLAGAGTQYF.

This clone was seen a single time. The chain couples TRBV9 to TRBJ2-7; 7 bases line up with TRBD1. V was pared by 5 bases and J by 0 bases, with 2 bases of the junction left unmatched. The CDR3 totals 13 residues. Germline V gives CDR1 SGDLS, CDR2 YYNGEE. In DNA form, the CDR3 reads TGTGCCAGCAGTGACAGGGACTCCTACGAGCAGTACTTC. Protein sequence: CASSDRDSYEQYF.

The chain has TRBV19 and TRBJ1-3, with D maybe TRBD1 (5 bases). CDR1 is LNHDA, CDR2 SQIVND, per germline (reference sequence). This CDR3 comprises 15 residues. The ends were cut back, 5 bases at V and 0 bases at J, with 11 bases in the middle. Here the CDR3 DNA reads TGTGCCAGTAGTTTGAGGGGACTCTCTGGAAACACCATATATTTT. It codes for CASSLRGLSGNTIYF.

This rearrangement joins TRBV19 to TRBJ2-6, with TRBD1 matching over 7 bases. J gave up 2 bases and V 7 bases, and 2 bases lay outside the gene matches. The CDR3 consists of 14 residues. CDR1 LNHDA and CDR2 SQIVND come from the germline V gene (reference sequence). The DNA of the CDR3 is TGTGCCAGTACTACAGGGGCTGGGGCCAACGTCCTGACTTTC. Translating it yields CASTTGAGANVLTF.